The 21 T cell receptor beta chains presented below share a single source sample, sequenced in a study of TIL therapy for anti-PD-1-resistant metastatic lung cancer. As to time point: pre-treatment sample, taken before nivolumab and TIL therapy. Tumor tissue came from excised metastases, mostly pleural nodules or supraclavicular lymph nodes. The immunoSEQ assay was v3. Assay used: immunoSEQ multiplex PCR; TCRdb lists only in-frame clones, some missing. Of over 25,000 clones listed, around 77% are singletons. Sample: tumor tissue, taken at baseline. These receptor sequences come from a person aged 25 to 79 with non-small cell lung cancer.

This chain connects TRBV5-1 to TRBJ2-5; 7 bases line up with TRBD2. V shed 0 bases, J shed 5 bases, and the junction held 1 base outside the gene matches. The CDR3 has 13 amino acids. Germline V gives CDR1 SGHRS, CDR2 YFSETQ. DNA for the CDR3: TGCGCCAGCAGCTTGGGGCGGGAGGAGACCCAGTACTTC. Translation: CASSLGREETQYF.

The rearrangement links TRBV6-1 to TRBJ2-7, with 8 bases lining up with TRBD1. Germline values: CDR1 MNHNS, CDR2 SASEGT. With V trimmed by 4 bases and J by 5 bases, 13 bases remained unmatched. The CDR3 has 16 residues. This CDR3 is CASSAGQGNYRDEQYF. DNA of the CDR3: TGTGCCAGCAGTGCCGGACAGGGTAATTATCGGGACGAGCAGTACTTC.

The V and J genes are TRBV11-1 and TRBJ2-5; 7 nucleotides match TRBD2. V trimming: 3 bases; J trimming: 3 bases; junction bases outside the gene matches: 1. CDR3 length: 13 amino acids. Germline CDR1 reads SGHAT; CDR2 reads FQDESV (reference sequence). The CDR3 loop reads CASSLGGEETQYF. As DNA, the CDR3 is TGTGCCAGCAGCTTGGGGGGGGAAGAGACCCAGTACTTC.

CDR3 sequence (DNA): TGTGCCAGTAGTATAAGTCAGGACGAAAAACTGTTTTTT. This encodes CASSISQDEKLFF. V gene TRBV19 combines with J gene TRBJ1-4; D remains unclear. V was cut by 2 bases and J by 8 bases, with 9 bases left in between. The CDR3 runs to 13 residues. Germline V gene sequence: CDR1 LNHDA, CDR2 SQIVND (reference sequence).

The V call is TRBV7-8, the J call TRBJ1-4, with D uncertain. Germline CDR1 reads SGHVS; CDR2 reads FQNEAQ. Trimming shortened V by 5 bases and J by 0 bases, and 10 bases separated the two germline ends. There are 15 residues in the CDR3. CDR3 amino acids: CASSPLSATNEKLFF. For the CDR3, the DNA is TGTGCCAGCAGCCCCCTAAGTGCAACTAATGAAAAACTGTTTTTT. Combining the CDR3 with reference TRBV7-8 and TRBJ1-4 gives the whole variable domain GAGVSQSPRYKVAKRGQDVALRCDPISGHVSLFWYQQALGQGPEFLTYFQNEAQLDKSGLPSDRFFAERPEGSVSTLKIQRTQQEDSAVYLCASSPLSATNEKLFFGSGTQLSVL.

This chain joins TRBV27 and TRBJ2-2, with D perhaps TRBD2 (5 bases). Trimming shortened V by 2 bases and J by 4 bases, and 14 bases separated the two germline ends. This CDR3 has 16 amino acids. The germline V gene encodes CDR1 MNHEY and CDR2 SMNVEV (reference sequence). The CDR3 spells CASSLLTPEGTGELFF. DNA for the CDR3: TGTGCCAGCAGTTTACTTACCCCCGAGGGCACCGGGGAGCTGTTTTTT.

The gene calls are TRBV19 and TRBJ2-7, with a weak D call TRBD2 (6 bases). The CDR3 has 14 residues. The germline V gene encodes CDR1 LNHDA and CDR2 SQIVND (reference sequence). V was trimmed by 4 bases and J by 1 base, leaving 11 bases between them. The CDR3: CASSTREVSYEQYF. The CDR3, as DNA: TGTGCCAGTAGTACCAGGGAGGTGTCCTACGAGCAGTACTTC.

This chain joins TRBV9 and TRBJ2-1; D tentatively reads TRBD1 or TRBD2 (7 bases each). This CDR3 spans 16 amino acids. The ends were cut back, 0 bases at V and 10 bases at J, with 20 bases in the middle. Germline values: CDR1 SGDLS, CDR2 YYNGEE. CDR3 nucleotide sequence: TGTGCCAGCAGCGTAGCTACAGGGGAGGGTGTCAAGGAGCAGTTCTTC. Protein: CASSVATGEGVKEQFF.

V and J are TRBV5-6 and TRBJ1-1, with 9 positions matching TRBD1. The ends lost 3 bases at V and 6 bases at J; junction bases unmatched: 9. CDR1 is SGHDT, CDR2 YYEEEE, per germline. This CDR3 has 15 amino acids. CDR3 loop: CASSSPRTGAPEAFF. The CDR3 DNA reads as TGTGCCAGCAGCTCTCCTCGGACAGGGGCCCCTGAAGCTTTCTTT.

CDR3 in DNA: TGCGCCAGCAGTGACAGTATCTCTGGAAACACCATATATTTT. This gives the protein CASSDSISGNTIYF. V usage is TRBV10-1 and J usage is TRBJ1-3; D is uncertain. V was shortened by 3 bases and J by 0 bases, with 6 bases between the two germline ends. This CDR3 has 14 amino acids. Germline V gives CDR1 WNHNN, CDR2 SYGVQD (reference sequence).

This chain joins TRBV19 and TRBJ1-4, with D perhaps matching TRBD1 (5 bases). Germline V lookup: CDR1 LNHDA, CDR2 SQIVND (reference sequence). Trimming shortened V by 3 bases and J by 5 bases, and 10 bases separated the two germline ends. The CDR3 is 14 amino acids. DNA of the CDR3: TGTGCCAGTAGTATCCCCAGGGAGAATGAAAAACTGTTTTTT. Encoded protein: CASSIPRENEKLFF.

The chain has TRBV19 and TRBJ1-5, with D possibly matching TRBD1 (6 bases). Trimming took 4 bases from V and 0 from J, leaving 22 bases between them. The length of the CDR3 is 19 residues. Germline CDR1 is LNHDA and CDR2 is SQIVND (reference sequence). The CDR3 sequence is CASSTSGQRRYYSNQPQHF. The CDR3 DNA is TGTGCCAGTAGTACCTCTGGACAGCGGAGATATTATAGCAATCAGCCCCAGCATTTT.

The J gene is TRBJ1-1, the V gene TRBV5-6; D might be TRBD1 (6 bases). This CDR3 spans 13 amino acids. V lost 5 bases and J 8 bases, leaving 16 bases between the germline ends. The germline gives CDR1 SGHDT, CDR2 YYEEEE. As DNA, the CDR3 is TGTGCCAGCAGTCGTAAGACCGGGACAGAAGCTTTCTTT. Translated: CASSRKTGTEAFF. Variable domain in full (rest from reference TRBV5-6 and TRBJ1-1): DAGVTQSPTHLIKTRGQQVTLRCSPKSGHDTVSWYQQALGQGPQFIFQYYEEEERQRGNFPDRFSGHQFPNYSSELNVNALLLGDSALYLCASSRKTGTEAFFGQGTRLTVV.

This sequence joins TRBV4-2 and TRBJ1-2, with D possibly TRBD1 on 6 matching bases. There are 18 residues in the CDR3. Germline assignment: CDR1 LGHNA and CDR2 YNFKEQ. With 3 bases removed from V and 4 bases from J, the gap between germline ends came to 24 bases. The CDR3 DNA is TGTGCCAGCAGCCATTACCCGGGGGCAGACAAAAAATCCTATGGCTACACCTTC. Its translation is CASSHYPGADKKSYGYTF.

The sample holds one count of this clone. The CDR3 is CASSYVPTGYNEQFF. The CDR3 coding sequence is TGTGCCAGCAGTTACGTCCCCACAGGTTACAATGAGCAGTTCTTC. V gene TRBV6-5 combines with J gene TRBJ2-1; possible D gene TRBD1, 5 bases. Germline-derived CDR1 and CDR2 are MNHEY and SVGAGI. V was clipped by 2 bases and J by 4 bases, with 12 bases between them. CDR3 length: 15 amino acids.

This clone was observed a handful of times. The genes are TRBV11-2 and TRBJ2-7; D not certain. The CDR3 is 12 residues long. Germline V gene lookup returns CDR1 SGHAT and CDR2 FQNNGV. The V and J ends lost 5 bases and 3 bases respectively, with 8 bases between them. The CDR3 DNA reads TGTGCCAGCAGCCCCCCGGGCTACGAGCAGTACTTC. It is translated as CASSPPGYEQYF.

This clone came up a few times. The rearrangement joins TRBV5-1 to TRBJ2-1, with TRBD2 as a possible D gene (7 bases). The CDR3 extends over 15 amino acids. V gave up 1 base and J gave up 5 bases, with 13 bases separating them. CDR1 SGHRS and CDR2 YFSETQ come from the germline V gene. CDR3 loop: CASSLWGGYDNEQFF. The DNA for the CDR3 is TGCGCCAGCAGCTTGTGGGGGGGCTACGACAATGAGCAGTTCTTC.

This chain uses TRBV10-3 with TRBJ2-3; D is unresolved. The length of the CDR3 is 14 residues. Deletions cut 2 bases from V and 0 bases from J, with 6 bases between. The germline gives CDR1 ENHRY, CDR2 SYGVKD. The DNA for the CDR3 is TGTGCCATCAGTGAGCAAGGCAGCACAGATACGCAGTATTTT. It translates to CAISEQGSTDTQYF.

This clone was seen a handful of times. The chain couples TRBV6-5 to TRBJ1-3, with a weak D call TRBD1 (5 bases). CDR3 size: 14 residues. CDR1 is MNHEY and CDR2 is SVGAGI in the germline V gene. Trimming cost V 6 bases and J 0 bases, with 9 bases left between them. CDR3 in amino acids: CASRFQGSGNTIYF. CDR3 nucleotides: TGTGCCAGCAGGTTCCAGGGCTCTGGAAACACCATATATTTT.

This clone appeared a few times. The chain combines TRBV19 with TRBJ1-1, with D uncertain. The CDR3 length is 13 residues. Between the trimmed V and J ends, which lost 5 bases and 0 bases, there was a span of 7 bases. Per germline, CDR1 LNHDA and CDR2 SQIVND (reference sequence). The CDR3 loop is CASSRGLNTEAFF. The DNA of the CDR3 is TGTGCCAGTAGTCGCGGATTGAACACTGAAGCTTTCTTT.

The V call is TRBV13, the J call TRBJ2-3; 8 nucleotides agree with TRBD2. Trimming removed 6 bases from V and 1 base from J; junction bases left unmatched: 12. The CDR3 contains 17 residues. Germline V gene data show CDR1 as PRHDT and CDR2 as FYEKMQ (reference sequence). CDR3 loop: CASSFKPPGLGTDTQYF. CDR3 DNA sequence: TGTGCCAGCAGTTTTAAGCCACCGGGACTAGGCACAGATACGCAGTATTTT.